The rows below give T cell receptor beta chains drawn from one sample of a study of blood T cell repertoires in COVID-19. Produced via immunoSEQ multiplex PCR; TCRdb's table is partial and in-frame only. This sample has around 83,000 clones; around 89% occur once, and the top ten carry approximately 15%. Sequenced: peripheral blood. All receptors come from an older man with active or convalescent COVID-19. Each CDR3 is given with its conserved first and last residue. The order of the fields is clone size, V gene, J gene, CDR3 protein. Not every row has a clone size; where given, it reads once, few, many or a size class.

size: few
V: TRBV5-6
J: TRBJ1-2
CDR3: CASSSGGTGRYGYTF

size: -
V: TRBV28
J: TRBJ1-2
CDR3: CASSFYNYGYTF

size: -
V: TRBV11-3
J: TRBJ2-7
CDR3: CASSPGTSGNSYEQYF

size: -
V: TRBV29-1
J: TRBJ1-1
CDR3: CSDGTVNTEAFF

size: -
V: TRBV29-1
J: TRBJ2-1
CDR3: CSVGGTGTGALNGQFF

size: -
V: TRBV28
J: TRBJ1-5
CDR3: CASSLPGQGPNQPQHF

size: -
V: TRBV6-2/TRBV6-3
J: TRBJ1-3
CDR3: CASSRQGPGNTIYF

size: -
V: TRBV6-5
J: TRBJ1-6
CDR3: CASSYGYSSYNSPLHF

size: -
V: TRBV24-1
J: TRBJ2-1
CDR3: CATSDALGLVDYNEQFF

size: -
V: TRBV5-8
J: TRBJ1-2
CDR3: CASSLDLSGYTF

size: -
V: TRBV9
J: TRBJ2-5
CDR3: CASSVDGSGTTRETQYF

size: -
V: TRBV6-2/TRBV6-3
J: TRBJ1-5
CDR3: CASSYSTGTYQPQHF

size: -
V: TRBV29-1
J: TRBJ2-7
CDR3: CSFRDRGSEQYF

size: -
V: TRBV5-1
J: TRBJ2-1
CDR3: CASSDTDEQFF

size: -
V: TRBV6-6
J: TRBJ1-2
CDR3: CASRGTQNNYGYTF

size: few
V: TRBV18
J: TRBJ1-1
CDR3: CASSPGQGSTEAFF

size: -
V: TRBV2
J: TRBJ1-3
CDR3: CASSAGAASGNTIYF

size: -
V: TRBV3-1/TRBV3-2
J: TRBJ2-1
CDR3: CASSQDLPSARANHPFF

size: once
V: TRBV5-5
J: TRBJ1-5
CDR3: CASSLAPRENQPQHF

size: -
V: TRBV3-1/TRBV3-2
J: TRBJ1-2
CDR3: CASSQEPNQGTGYTF